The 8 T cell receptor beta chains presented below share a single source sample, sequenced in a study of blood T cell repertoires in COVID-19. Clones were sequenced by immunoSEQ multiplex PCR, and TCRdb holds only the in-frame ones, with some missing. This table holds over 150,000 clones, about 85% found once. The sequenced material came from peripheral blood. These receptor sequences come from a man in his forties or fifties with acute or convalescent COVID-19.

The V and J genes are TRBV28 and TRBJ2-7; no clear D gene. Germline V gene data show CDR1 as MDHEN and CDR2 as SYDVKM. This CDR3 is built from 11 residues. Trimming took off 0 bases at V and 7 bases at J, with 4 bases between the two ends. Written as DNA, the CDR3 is TGTGCCAGCAGTTTATGGGCAGAGCAGTACTTC. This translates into CASSLWAEQYF.

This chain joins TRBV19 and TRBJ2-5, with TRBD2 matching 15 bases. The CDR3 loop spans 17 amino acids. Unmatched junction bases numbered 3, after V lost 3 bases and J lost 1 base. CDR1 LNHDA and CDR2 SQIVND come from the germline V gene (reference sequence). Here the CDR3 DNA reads TGTGCCAGTAGTATGGGGACTAGCGGGGGGCTCCAAGAGACCCAGTACTTC. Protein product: CASSMGTSGGLQETQYF.

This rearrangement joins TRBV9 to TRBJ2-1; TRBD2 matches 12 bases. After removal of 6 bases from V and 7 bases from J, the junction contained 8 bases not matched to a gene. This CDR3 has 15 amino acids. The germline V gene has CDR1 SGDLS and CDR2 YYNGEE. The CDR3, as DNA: TGTGCCAGCACCTCGACTAGCGGGGGCCTTAATGAGCAGTTCTTC. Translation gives CASTSTSGGLNEQFF.

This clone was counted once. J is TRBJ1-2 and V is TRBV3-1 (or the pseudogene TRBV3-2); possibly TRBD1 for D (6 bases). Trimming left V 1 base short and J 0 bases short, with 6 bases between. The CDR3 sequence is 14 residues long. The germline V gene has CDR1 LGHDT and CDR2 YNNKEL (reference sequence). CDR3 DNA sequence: TGTGCCAGCAGCCAAGCAGGGGCTAACTATGGCTACACCTTC. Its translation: CASSQAGANYGYTF.

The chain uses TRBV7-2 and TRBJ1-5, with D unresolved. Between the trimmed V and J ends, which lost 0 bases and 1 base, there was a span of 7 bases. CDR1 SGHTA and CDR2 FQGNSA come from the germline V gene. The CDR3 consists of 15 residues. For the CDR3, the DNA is TGTGCCAGCAGCTTAGCGATGGAGAGCAATCAGCCCCAGCATTTT. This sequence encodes CASSLAMESNQPQHF.

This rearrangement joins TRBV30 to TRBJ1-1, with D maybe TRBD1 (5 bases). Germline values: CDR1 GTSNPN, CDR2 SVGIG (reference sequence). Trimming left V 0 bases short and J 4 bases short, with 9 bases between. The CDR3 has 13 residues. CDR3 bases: TGTGCCTGGAGTGTAACCAGGGCCACTGAAGCTTTCTTT. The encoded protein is CAWSVTRATEAFF.

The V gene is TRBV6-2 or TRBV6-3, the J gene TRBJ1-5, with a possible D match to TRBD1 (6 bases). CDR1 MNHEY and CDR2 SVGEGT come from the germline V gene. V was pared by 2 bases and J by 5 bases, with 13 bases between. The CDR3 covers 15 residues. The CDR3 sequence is CASSYQWGHDQPQHF. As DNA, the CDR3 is TGTGCCAGCAGTTACCAATGGGGGCACGATCAGCCCCAGCATTTT.

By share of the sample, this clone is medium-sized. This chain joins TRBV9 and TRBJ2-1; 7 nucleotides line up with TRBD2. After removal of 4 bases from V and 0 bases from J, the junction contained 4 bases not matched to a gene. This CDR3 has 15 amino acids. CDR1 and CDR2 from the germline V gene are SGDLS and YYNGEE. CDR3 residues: CASSSSGVSYNEQFF. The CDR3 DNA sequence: TGTGCCAGCAGCTCGAGCGGGGTCTCCTACAATGAGCAGTTCTTC.